Shown below are 29 T cell receptor beta chains from a single sample sequenced in a study of blood T cell repertoires in COVID-19. Generated by immunoSEQ multiplex PCR, the TCRdb table keeps only in-frame clones and is missing some. The table has about 310,000 clones, almost 90% seen once; the top ten hold more than 0.85%. The sequencing input was peripheral blood. Source of these receptors: a woman aged 40-49 years with COVID-19, enrolled during active disease.

The chain couples TRBV7-2 to TRBJ2-5; D ambiguous. Per germline, CDR1 SGHTA and CDR2 FQGNSA. The CDR3 runs to 14 residues. V lost 3 bases to trimming and J lost 2 bases, with 10 bases between them. The CDR3 DNA is TGTGCCAGCAGCTTTAACCGCGATCAAGAGACCCAGTACTTC. Protein sequence: CASSFNRDQETQYF.

The gene calls are TRBV11-2 and TRBJ2-7; 12 nucleotides match TRBD2. The V gene end was trimmed by 4 bases and the J gene end by 4 bases; junction bases not matched to a gene: 2. Germline loops: CDR1 SGHAT, CDR2 FQNNGV. CDR3 size: 14 residues. The CDR3 spells CASSWTSGIYEQYF. The CDR3 coding sequence is TGTGCCAGCAGCTGGACTAGCGGGATTTACGAGCAGTACTTC.

CDR3: CASSLLESYGYTF. The DNA for the CDR3 is TGTGCCAGCAGTTTACTTGAGTCCTATGGCTACACCTTC. The chain carries TRBV28 and TRBJ1-2; D unresolved. This CDR3 has 13 amino acids. From germline, CDR1 is MDHEN and CDR2 SYDVKM. The germline V and J ends were trimmed by 2 bases and 4 bases, with 8 bases remaining between them.

The gene calls are TRBV28 and TRBJ2-4, with 8 bases fitting TRBD2. Germline CDR1 MDHEN, CDR2 SYDVKM. With V trimmed by 10 bases and J by 7 bases, 6 bases remained unmatched. CDR3 length: 12 residues. CDR3 sequence: CATRGGGNIQYF. The CDR3 DNA is TGTGCCACCAGGGGCGGGGGGAACATTCAGTACTTC.

The genes are TRBV5-1 and TRBJ2-2; 14 bases agree with TRBD2. The germline gives CDR1 SGHRS, CDR2 YFSETQ. V lost 4 bases to trimming and J lost 7 bases; unmatched junction nucleotides: 3. The CDR3 loop spans 15 amino acids. The CDR3 sequence is CASSPGTSGGGELFF. CDR3 bases: TGCGCCAGCAGCCCAGGGACTAGCGGGGGCGGGGAGCTGTTTTTT.

This chain links TRBV19 with TRBJ2-3, with 7 bases identical to TRBD1. V lost 8 bases to trimming and J lost 4 bases; unmatched junction nucleotides: 6. CDR3 length equals 13 residues. In germline, CDR1 is LNHDA, CDR2 SQIVND (reference sequence). In nucleotides, the CDR3 is TGTGCCAGTGCAGACAGGGTAGCAGATACGCAGTATTTT. Translation gives CASADRVADTQYF.

The rearrangement uses TRBV6-4 and TRBJ2-2, with 9 bases that match TRBD2. V lost 0 bases to trimming and J lost 6 bases; unmatched junction nucleotides: 5. The CDR3 runs 16 residues. Germline lookup yields CDR1 MRHNA and CDR2 SNTAGT. CDR3 bases: TGTGCCAGCAGTGACTCAAGGCGGGAGGGCGCCGGGGAGCTGTTTTTT. It translates to CASSDSRREGAGELFF.

V gene TRBV18 combines with J gene TRBJ2-5, with a tentative D call TRBD1 (5 bases). Trimming shortened V by 2 bases and J by 2 bases, and 15 bases separated the two germline ends. Germline CDR1 reads KGHSH; CDR2 reads LQKENI. The CDR3 has 16 residues. CDR3 coding DNA: TGTGCCAGCTCACCATATACAGGCTCAGCTCAAGAGACCCAGTACTTC. Protein sequence: CASSPYTGSAQETQYF.

In its sample, this clone was seen once. The chain employs TRBV27 and TRBJ2-3; 9 nucleotides match TRBD1. The V and J ends lost 2 bases and 1 base, in that order; junction bases with no gene match: 7. Per germline, CDR1 MNHEY and CDR2 SMNVEV (reference sequence). The CDR3 has 17 amino acids. The CDR3: CASSLRGTGWGTDTQYF. CDR3 in DNA: TGTGCCAGCAGTTTAAGAGGGACAGGGTGGGGCACAGATACGCAGTATTTT.

As for this clone: The sample contains more than one DNA sequence encoding this CDR3. V is TRBV24-1 and J is TRBJ2-1, with 9 bases identical to TRBD2. Germline V gene lookup returns CDR1 KGHDR and CDR2 SFDVKD. V lost 4 bases, J lost 2 bases, and 5 bases stayed unmatched. The CDR3 is 16 amino acids. In nucleotides, the CDR3 is TGTGCCACCAGTGACAGTAGCGGGAGAGCCTACAATGAGCAGTTCTTC. Translated: CATSDSSGRAYNEQFF.

This chain connects TRBV2 to TRBJ2-3; 15 bases align to TRBD2. J was trimmed by 6 bases and V by 8 bases; bases with no gene match: 6. The CDR3 is made up of 15 amino acids. Germline V gene sequence: CDR1 SNHLY, CDR2 FYNNEI. The CDR3, as DNA: TGTGCCAGCCGGACTAGCGGGGGGGCAGCGGATACGCAGTATTTT. The encoded protein is CASRTSGGAADTQYF.

This clone has a handful of counts. This chain joins TRBV9 and TRBJ2-7, with D possibly being TRBD1 (6 bases). Germline-derived CDR1 and CDR2 are SGDLS and YYNGEE. V shed 0 bases and J shed 0 bases, with 13 bases lying between them. The CDR3 spans 16 residues. CDR3 coding DNA: TGTGCCAGCAGCGTAGAGGGACACGAAAGCTCCTACGAGCAGTACTTC. The encoded protein is CASSVEGHESSYEQYF. Based on the CDR3 plus reference TRBV9 and TRBJ2-7, the full variable domain is DSGVTQTPKHLITATGQRVTLRCSPRSGDLSVYWYQQSLDQGLQFLIQYYNGEERAKGNILERFSAQQFPDLHSELNLSSLELGDSALYFCASSVEGHESSYEQYFGPGTRLTVT.

The V and J genes are TRBV29-1 and TRBJ2-2; 10 bases are shared with TRBD1. The CDR3 spans 13 residues. J gave up 5 bases and V 7 bases, and 4 bases lay outside the gene matches. Germline V CDR1 and CDR2: SQVTM, ANQGSEA. CDR3 in DNA: TGCAGCGCCCCGGGACAGGGGACCGGGGAGCTGTTTTTT. Its translation: CSAPGQGTGELFF.

The chain employs TRBV12-5 and TRBJ2-2; 7 positions agree with TRBD1. The CDR3 extends over 17 amino acids. CDR1 LGHNT and CDR2 FRNRAP come from the germline V gene. The V and J ends lost 0 bases and 3 bases, in that order; junction bases with no gene match: 7. CDR3 in amino acids: CASGLVRDSKDTGELFF. In DNA, the CDR3 is TGTGCTAGTGGTTTGGTACGGGACAGCAAGGACACCGGGGAGCTGTTTTTT.

V is TRBV5-1 and J is TRBJ1-6, with D hard to call. V was pared by 4 bases and J by 7 bases, with 6 bases between. Looked up from germline, CDR1 is SGHRS and CDR2 is YFSETQ. The CDR3 has 12 amino acids. This chain's CDR3 is CASSLFNSPLHF. Written as DNA, the CDR3 is TGCGCCAGCAGCCTCTTCAATTCACCCCTCCACTTT. Filled out from reference TRBV5-1 and TRBJ1-6, the complete variable domain reads KAGVTQTPRYLIKTRGQQVTLSCSPISGHRSVSWYQQTPGQGLQFLFEYFSETQRNKGNFPGRFSGRQFSNSRSEMNVSTLELGDSALYLCASSLFNSPLHFGNGTRLTVT.

V is TRBV6-5 and J is TRBJ1-2; no clear D. V was trimmed by 4 bases and J by 2 bases, leaving 11 bases between them. The CDR3 spans 14 residues. Germline V gene data show CDR1 as MNHEY and CDR2 as SVGAGI. The CDR3: CASSSTVHNYGYTF. For the CDR3, the DNA is TGTGCCAGCAGTTCTACGGTCCACAACTATGGCTACACCTTC.

The chain employs TRBV3-1 (or the pseudogene TRBV3-2) and TRBJ2-7, with D possibly TRBD2 on 6 matching bases. Looked up from germline, CDR1 is LGHDT and CDR2 is YNNKEL (reference sequence). This CDR3 comprises 16 residues. Trimming removed 3 bases at V and 4 bases at J, with 19 bases between. The CDR3 sequence: CASSHSGLTPYYEQYF. CDR3 nucleotide sequence: TGTGCCAGCAGCCACTCGGGACTGACTCCTTATTACGAGCAGTACTTC.

This clone is a singleton in its sample. The CDR3 is CASSEDRGHPNYGYTF. The CDR3 DNA is TGTGCCAGCAGTGAGGACAGGGGACACCCAAACTATGGCTACACCTTC. The chain recombines TRBV2 with TRBJ1-2, with 9 nucleotides matching TRBD1. This CDR3 spans 16 amino acids. Trimming cost V 3 bases and J 2 bases; bases outside gene matches: 7. CDR1 is SNHLY, CDR2 FYNNEI, per germline.

This chain joins TRBV18 and TRBJ2-2, with TRBD1 matching 9 bases. V gave up 5 bases and J gave up 4 bases; unmatched junction bases: 5. Germline V gives CDR1 KGHSH, CDR2 LQKENI. The CDR3 contains 15 residues. The CDR3 loop is CASSYRTGVTGELFF. CDR3 coding DNA: TGTGCCAGCTCATATCGGACAGGGGTCACCGGGGAGCTGTTTTTT.

This clone was seen a handful of times. The chain carries TRBV7-2 and TRBJ2-4; D may be TRBD1 (6 bases). The CDR3 has 14 amino acids. The germline V gene has CDR1 SGHTA and CDR2 FQGNSA. The V end was cut by 2 bases, the J end by 6 bases, with 11 bases between. The CDR3 sequence: CASSLKPTGNIQYF. The CDR3 DNA is TGTGCCAGCAGCTTAAAGCCGACAGGAAACATTCAGTACTTC.

With respect to this clone: The sample holds other DNA sequences that translate to the same CDR3. The chain carries TRBV6-5 and TRBJ1-1, with 8 nucleotides matching TRBD1. Germline V gene lookup returns CDR1 MNHEY and CDR2 SVGAGI. V lost 4 bases, J lost 0 bases, and 1 base stayed unmatched. CDR3 length equals 14 residues. CDR3 DNA: TGTGCCAGCAGTTTGGACAGGGTGAACACTGAAGCTTTCTTT. Residues: CASSLDRVNTEAFF.

This clone was detected only once. The chain couples TRBV11-2 to TRBJ1-3; 7 nucleotides agree with TRBD1. J lost 12 bases, V lost 5 bases, and 16 bases had no gene match. The germline CDR1 and CDR2 sequences are SGHAT and FQNNGV. This CDR3 is built from 15 residues. CDR3 sequence reads: CASSAQTGSGRDIYF. In DNA form, the CDR3 reads TGTGCCAGCAGCGCCCAGACAGGGTCCGGAAGGGACATATATTTT.

The chain is built from TRBV5-6 and TRBJ1-4; D perhaps matches TRBD1 (5 bases). Trimming removed 0 bases at V and 3 bases at J, with 9 bases between. CDR1 is SGHDT, CDR2 YYEEEE, per germline. This CDR3 comprises 15 residues. The DNA of the CDR3 is TGTGCCAGCAGCTTGGGAAAAGGGGCTAATGAAAAACTGTTTTTT. It is translated as CASSLGKGANEKLFF.

V gene TRBV23-1 combines with J gene TRBJ2-5; TRBD1 is a possible D gene (6 bases). TRBV23-1 carries the ORF label, with uncertain function. The CDR3 contains 14 residues. Trimming took off 3 bases at V and 5 bases at J, with 13 bases between the two ends. The CDR3 nucleotides are TGCGCCAGCAGTCATGGGCAGGGGTGGGAGACCCAGTACTTC. Its protein is CASSHGQGWETQYF.

The CDR3 bases are TGCGCCAGCAGCTTGCGGGTCCTGAACACTGAAGCTTTCTTT. This encodes CASSLRVLNTEAFF. V and J are TRBV5-1 and TRBJ1-1; unclear D gene. The V gene's germline CDR1 is SGHRS and CDR2 YFSETQ. V shed 1 base and J shed 0 bases, with 7 bases lying between them. CDR3 length: 14 residues.

This chain joins TRBV7-9 and TRBJ2-2; D perhaps matches TRBD1 (5 bases). This CDR3 spans 15 amino acids. Germline V gene sequence: CDR1 SEHNR, CDR2 FQNEAQ (reference sequence). Between the trimmed V and J ends, which lost 3 bases and 4 bases, there was a span of 12 bases. The CDR3 reads CASSFPRAGTGELFF. The CDR3, as DNA: TGTGCCAGCAGCTTCCCCAGGGCCGGCACCGGGGAGCTGTTTTTT. Full variable domain (outside the CDR3, taken from reference TRBV7-9 and TRBJ2-2): DTGVSQNPRHKITKRGQNVTFRCDPISEHNRLYWYRQTLGQGPEFLTYFQNEAQLEKSRLLSDRFSAERPKGSFSTLEIQRTEQGDSAMYLCASSFPRAGTGELFFGEGSRLTVL.

The rearrangement joins TRBV5-1 to TRBJ1-6, with 7 nucleotides matching TRBD1. Trimming at V came to 7 bases and at J to 6 bases, leaving 10 bases not matched to a gene. CDR1 SGHRS and CDR2 YFSETQ come from the germline V gene. This CDR3 has 15 residues. This chain's CDR3 is CASGNRTGRNSPLHF. CDR3 bases: TGCGCCAGCGGGAACAGGACAGGACGTAATTCACCCCTCCACTTT.

Here the CDR3 DNA reads TGTGCCAGCAGCTCGGGCCCGGCGGGTACGGCAGATACGCAGTATTTT. This encodes CASSSGPAGTADTQYF. The chain joins TRBV5-4 to TRBJ2-3, with TRBD2 as a possible D gene (5 bases). Germline V gene sequence: CDR1 SGHNT, CDR2 YYREEE (reference sequence). V gave up 3 bases and J gave up 4 bases, with 18 bases separating them. There are 16 residues in the CDR3.

This clone has a handful of counts. The gene calls are TRBV7-9 and TRBJ1-6, with 7 bases identical to TRBD1. Trimming removed 3 bases from V and 8 bases from J; junction bases left unmatched: 7. Looked up from germline, CDR1 is SEHNR and CDR2 is FQNEAQ (reference sequence). CDR3 size: 15 residues. The CDR3 loop is CASSFSDREDSPLHF. CDR3 coding DNA: TGTGCCAGCAGCTTCTCTGACAGGGAAGATTCACCCCTCCACTTT. The complete variable domain, with remaining parts taken from reference TRBV7-9 and TRBJ1-6, reads DTGVSQNPRHKITKRGQNVTFRCDPISEHNRLYWYRQTLGQGPEFLTYFQNEAQLEKSRLLSDRFSAERPKGSFSTLEIQRTEQGDSAMYLCASSFSDREDSPLHFGNGTRLTVT.